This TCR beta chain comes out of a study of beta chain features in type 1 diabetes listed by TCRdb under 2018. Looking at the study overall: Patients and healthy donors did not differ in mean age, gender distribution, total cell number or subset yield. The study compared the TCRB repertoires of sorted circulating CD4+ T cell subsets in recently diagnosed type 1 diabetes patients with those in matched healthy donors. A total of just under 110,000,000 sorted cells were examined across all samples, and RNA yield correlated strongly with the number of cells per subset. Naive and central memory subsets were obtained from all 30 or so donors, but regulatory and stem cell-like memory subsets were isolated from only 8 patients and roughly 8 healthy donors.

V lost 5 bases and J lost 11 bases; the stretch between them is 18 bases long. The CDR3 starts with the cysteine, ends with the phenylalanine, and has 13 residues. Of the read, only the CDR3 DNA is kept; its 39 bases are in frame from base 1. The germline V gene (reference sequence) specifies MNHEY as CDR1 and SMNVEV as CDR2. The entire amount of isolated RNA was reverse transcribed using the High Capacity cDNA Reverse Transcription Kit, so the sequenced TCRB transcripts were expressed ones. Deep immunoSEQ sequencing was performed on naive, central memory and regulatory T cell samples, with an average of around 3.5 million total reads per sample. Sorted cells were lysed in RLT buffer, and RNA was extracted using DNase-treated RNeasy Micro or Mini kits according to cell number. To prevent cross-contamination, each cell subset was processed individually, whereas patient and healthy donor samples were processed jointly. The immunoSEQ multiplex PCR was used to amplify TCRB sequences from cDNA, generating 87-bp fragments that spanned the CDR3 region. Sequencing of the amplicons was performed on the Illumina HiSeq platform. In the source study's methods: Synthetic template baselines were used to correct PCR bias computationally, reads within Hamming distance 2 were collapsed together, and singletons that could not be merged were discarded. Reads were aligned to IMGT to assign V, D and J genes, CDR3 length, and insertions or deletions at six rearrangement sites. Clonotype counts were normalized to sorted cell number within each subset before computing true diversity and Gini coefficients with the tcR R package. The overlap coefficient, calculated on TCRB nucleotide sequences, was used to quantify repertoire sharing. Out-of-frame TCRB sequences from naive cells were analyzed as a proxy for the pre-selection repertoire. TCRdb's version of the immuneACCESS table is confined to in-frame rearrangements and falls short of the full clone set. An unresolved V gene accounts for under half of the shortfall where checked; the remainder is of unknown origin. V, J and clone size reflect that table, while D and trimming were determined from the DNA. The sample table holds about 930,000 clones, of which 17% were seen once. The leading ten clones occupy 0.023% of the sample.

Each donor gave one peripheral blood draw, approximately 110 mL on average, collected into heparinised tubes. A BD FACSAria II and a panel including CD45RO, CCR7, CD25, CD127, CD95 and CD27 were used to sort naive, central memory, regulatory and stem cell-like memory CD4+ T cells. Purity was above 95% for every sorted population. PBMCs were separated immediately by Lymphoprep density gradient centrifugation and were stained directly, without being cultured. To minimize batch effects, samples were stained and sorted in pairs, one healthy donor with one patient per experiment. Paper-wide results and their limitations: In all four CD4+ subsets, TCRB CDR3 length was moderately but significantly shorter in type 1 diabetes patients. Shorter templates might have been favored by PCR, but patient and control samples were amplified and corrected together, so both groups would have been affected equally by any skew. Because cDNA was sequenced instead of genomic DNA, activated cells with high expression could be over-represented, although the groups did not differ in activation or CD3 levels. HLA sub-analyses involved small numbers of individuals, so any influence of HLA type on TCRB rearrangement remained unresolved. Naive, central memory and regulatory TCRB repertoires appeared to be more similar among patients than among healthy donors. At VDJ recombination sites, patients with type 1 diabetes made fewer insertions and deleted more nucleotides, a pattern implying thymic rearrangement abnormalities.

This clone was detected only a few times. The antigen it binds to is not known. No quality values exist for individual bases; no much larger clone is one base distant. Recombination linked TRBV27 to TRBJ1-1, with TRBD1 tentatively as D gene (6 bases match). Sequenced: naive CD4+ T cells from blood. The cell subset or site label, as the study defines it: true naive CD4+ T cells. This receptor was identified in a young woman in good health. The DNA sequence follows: TGTGCCAGCAGTCCACAAGGGGGAATCGGGGCTTTCTTT. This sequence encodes CASSPQGGIGAFF.